This entry lists 7 T cell receptor beta chains sequenced from one sample in a study of T cells in Graves' hyperthyroidism and ophthalmopathy (dated by TCRdb to about 2019). The library was produced with multiplex PCR. Sequencing relied on an Illumina HiSeq 2000. The TCR beta CDR3 regions were amplified from the RNA transcripts. The TCR CDR3 was subjected to a first round of RT-PCR using the HTBI primer set and the Qiagen OneStep RT-PCR kit. TCRdb cleaned the public reads at Q25 with fastp, built clones with MiXCR and kept in-frame beta chains. All rows with the same CDR3 protein become a single entry with the most common DNA and genes. The sample has 350,000 to 450,000 distinct CDR3 sequences on record, over 13% of them singletons. The top ten clonotypes cover 28% of the sample. Sequenced input: blood. These receptors all stem from a man aged 45-60 years with Graves' ophthalmopathy.

In its sample, this clonotype was seen a few times. This chain uses TRBV5-4 with TRBJ2-2, with D perhaps TRBD1 (5 bases). The V end lost 4 bases, the J end lost 2 bases, and 15 bases lay between the germline ends. This CDR3 spans 16 amino acids. CDR1 is SGHNT, CDR2 YYREEE, per germline (reference sequence). The CDR3 loop is CASSAPDILNTGELFF. Here the CDR3 DNA reads TGTGCCAGCAGCGCCCCGGACATTCTAAACACCGGGGAGCTGTTTTTT.

This clonotype was observed many times. The chain is built from TRBV5-1 and TRBJ2-7; 13 positions agree with TRBD2. Losses at the gene ends were 4 bases for V and 3 bases for J; bases not matched to a gene: 4. The CDR3 spans 15 residues. CDR1 and CDR2 (germline): SGHRS, YFSETQ. The CDR3 DNA reads as TGCGCCAGCAGCAAAGGGACTAGCGGGGTCTACGAGCAGTACTTC. Translated, it gives CASSKGTSGVYEQYF.

This clonotype was detected a few times. The V and J genes are TRBV7-3 and TRBJ2-2, with 12 nucleotides matching TRBD1. Losses at the gene ends were 1 base for V and 6 bases for J; bases not matched to a gene: 12. CDR3 size: 19 residues. Germline lookup yields CDR1 SGHTA and CDR2 FQGTGA. CDR3 nucleotide sequence: TGTGCCAGCAGCTTAATCGGGACAGGGGGCAATCGTGGCGCCGGGGAGCTGTTTTTT. Protein: CASSLIGTGGNRGAGELFF.

Remarks on this clonotype: A much larger clonotype is one base distant, so this may be a read error. Since no conserved phenylalanine or tryptophan closes the CDR3, a read error is the likely cause. The chain has TRBV3-1 and TRBJ2-7; a possible D gene is TRBD2 (6 bases). The germline V and J ends were trimmed by 4 bases and 1 base, with 14 bases remaining between them. CDR1 is LGHDT, CDR2 YNNKEL, per germline (reference sequence). The CDR3 length is 15 residues. As DNA, the CDR3 is TGTGCCAGCAGCCTATCGGGACTGGATTCCTACGAGCAGTACCTC. Its translation: CASSLSGLDSYEQYL.

This clonotype showed up just a few times. This chain joins TRBV19 and TRBJ1-1; the D is unclear. The CDR3 is 13 residues long. Per the germline V gene, CDR1 is LNHDA and CDR2 is SQIVND (reference sequence). V dropped 3 bases and J dropped 3 bases, with 8 bases sitting between them. The chain's CDR3 is CASSMGRHTEAFF. The CDR3, as DNA: TGTGCCAGTAGTATGGGGAGGCACACTGAAGCTTTCTTT.

This clonotype turned up a few times. This sequence joins TRBV9 and TRBJ2-1; 14 bases agree with TRBD2. The J segment lost 7 bases and the V segment lost 0 bases, leaving 6 bases of the junction unmatched. The germline V gene has CDR1 SGDLS and CDR2 YYNGEE. This CDR3 region has 17 residues. CDR3 sequence reads: CASSVEGLAGAGNEQFF. The CDR3 DNA is TGTGCCAGCAGCGTAGAGGGACTAGCGGGAGCGGGAAATGAGCAGTTCTTC. The complete variable domain, with remaining parts taken from reference TRBV9 and TRBJ2-1, reads DSGVTQTPKHLITATGQRVTLRCSPRSGDLSVYWYQQSLDQGLQFLIQYYNGEERAKGNILERFSAQQFPDLHSELNLSSLELGDSALYFCASSVEGLAGAGNEQFFGPGTRLTVL.

The table lists this clonotype with many counts. The chain links TRBV2 to TRBJ2-1, with 7 bases matching TRBD2. Germline V CDR1 and CDR2: SNHLY, FYNNEI. The V and J ends lost 8 bases and 9 bases, in that order; junction bases with no gene match: 4. CDR3 length: 11 residues. CDR3 loop: CASVLALEQFF. The DNA of the CDR3 is TGTGCCAGCGTACTAGCGCTTGAGCAGTTCTTC.